This T cell receptor beta chain was captured by sequencing in a study of blood T cell repertoires in COVID-19. For the study at large: PBMCs, B-cell-depleted T cells, or T cells were the source of the cDNA or gDNA that made up the material.

This clone has just one count. The CDR3 runs 15 residues. V lost 0 bases and J lost 1, with 10 bases in between. Germline assignment: CDR1 SGHRS and CDR2 YFSETQ. Clones were sequenced by immunoSEQ multiplex PCR, and TCRdb holds only the in-frame ones, with some missing. Of 65,000 to 80,000 clones listed, approximately 88% are singletons. V is TRBV5-1 and J is TRBJ1-1, with D possibly being TRBD1 (5 bases). The TCR originated in a human donor in a cohort sampled during active COVID-19. The source material was peripheral blood. The CDR3 protein is CASSLGGGTNTEAFF. The CDR3 DNA is TGCGCCAGCAGCTTGGGGGGCGGGACGAACACTGAAGCTTTCTTT.